These T cell receptor beta chains were read from a single sample in a study of molecular identifiers for immune sequencing clone quantification. TCRdb re-derived calls from the PCR reads in MiXCR, one entry per CDR3 protein. The data show 350,000 or so distinct CDR3 sequences, around a fifth seen once. The material sequenced was naive CD8+ T cells from blood, with Jurkat cell RNA spiked in. All receptors come from a human donor in good health. Some libraries in this study had Jurkat cell RNA spiked in. The CDR3 runs from the conserved cysteine through the conserved F or W. D genes are given only for firm matches. The size field is filled for only some rows; it gives once, few, many or a size class.

V gene	clone size	J gene	D gene	CDR3 length	CDR3 DNA	CDR3 protein
TRBV12-3/TRBV12-4	many	TRBJ2-7	NA	11	TGTGCCAGCAGTCCCTCAGCCAAGCAGTACTTC	CASSPSAKQYF
TRBV27	NA	TRBJ2-3	NA	17	TGTGTCAGCAGTTTATCCGGTCCAGGGTTGGTGTCAGATACGCGGTATTTT	CVSSLSGPGLVSDTRYF
TRBV7-9	many	TRBJ2-3	TRBD2	16	TGTGCCAGCGGAGAAGCGGGAGGGCCCGGGTCAGATACGCAGTATTTT	CASGEAGGPGSDTQYF
TRBV5-4	many	TRBJ2-1	NA	13	TGTGCCAGCAGCTTGGGGGCCGGGAATGAGCAGTTCTTC	CASSLGAGNEQFF
TRBV11-2	few	TRBJ1-6	NA	16	TGTGCCAGCAGTCCAGCGGACAGAATCCATAATTCACCCCTCCACTTT	CASSPADRIHNSPLHF
TRBV6-5	few	TRBJ2-3	TRBD2	19	TGTGCCAGCAGCCCCCATAGCGGGAGGCCGGGTTTTGGGTCAGATACGCAGTATTTT	CASSPHSGRPGFGSDTQYF
TRBV6-5	NA	TRBJ2-2	NA	13	TGTGCCAGCAGTTTGCGGGACACCGGGGAGCTGTTTTTT	CASSLRDTGELFF
TRBV24-1	many	TRBJ2-2	NA	11	TGTGCCACCAGTGGACAGGGGGAGCTGTTTTTT	CATSGQGELFF
TRBV7-2	many	TRBJ1-2	NA	17	TGTGCCAGCAGCCCCTTCATTGGGCCGCAATCGGGATATGGCTACACCTTC	CASSPFIGPQSGYGYTF
TRBV30	many	TRBJ1-1	TRBD1	13	TGTGCCTGGAGTCCCGGGACAGACACTGAAGCTTTCTTT	CAWSPGTDTEAFF
TRBV5-1	many	TRBJ2-7	TRBD2	17	TGCGCCAGCAGCTTGGCCCTTAGCGGACTAGCAGGCTACGAGCAGTACTTC	CASSLALSGLAGYEQYF
TRBV4-3	many	TRBJ2-7	TRBD1	13	TGCGCCAGCAGCCAAGTGACAGGGCGCGAGCAGTACTTC	CASSQVTGREQYF
TRBV28	many	TRBJ2-5	NA	14	TGTGCCAGCAGAGACCTCATGGGCCGAGAGACCCAGTACTTC	CASRDLMGRETQYF
TRBV27	NA	TRBJ2-3	NA	16	TGTGCCGGCAGTTCAGGGGGGGCCGGAGACAAAGATACGCAGTATTTT	CAGSSGGAGDKDTQYF
TRBV9	many	TRBJ1-1	NA	13	TGTGCCAGCAGCCCCCGTGGCCGGCCTGAAGCTTTCTTT	CASSPRGRPEAFF
TRBV27	NA	TRBJ2-1	NA	17	TGTGCCAGCAGTCCGACGTGGAGCGGGGGACAGAACAATGAGCAGTTCTTC	CASSPTWSGGQNNEQFF
TRBV30	many	TRBJ2-1	TRBD2	13	TGTGCCTGGAGTGTAGGACTAGCCTTCGAGCAGTTCTTC	CAWSVGLAFEQFF
TRBV7-9	many	TRBJ2-7	NA	13	TGTGCCAGCAGCCCGGAGGGATCCTACGAGCAGTACTTC	CASSPEGSYEQYF
TRBV4-1	NA	TRBJ2-7	NA	18	TGCGCCAGCAGCCAAGGCGGCTCTCTAGGGCCGAGCTCCTACGAGCAGTACTTC	CASSQGGSLGPSSYEQYF
TRBV6-5	many	TRBJ2-7	NA	15	TGTGCCAGCAGTTACACCCCGACAGTTTTAGGGGAGCAGTACTTC	CASSYTPTVLGEQYF
TRBV6-5	many	TRBJ2-7	TRBD2	14	TGTGCCAGCGGCGGGAGCGGAGCGAACTACGAGCAGTACTTC	CASGGSGANYEQYF
TRBV27	many	TRBJ1-2	NA	14	TGTGCCAGCAGCCGGGACGGAAATAACTATGGCTACACCTTC	CASSRDGNNYGYTF
TRBV4-3	many	TRBJ2-7	NA	14	TGCGCCAGCAGCCAAGATTATACAGTCTACGAGCAGTACTTC	CASSQDYTVYEQYF
TRBV11-2	NA	TRBJ2-7	NA	15	TGTGCCAGCAGCCCGCCCTGGGGGGCGTCCTACGAGCAGTACTTC	CASSPPWGASYEQYF
TRBV24-1	many	TRBJ1-5	NA	16	TGTGCCACCAGTGAGGGGGGGCCTTATAGCAATCAGCCCCAGCATTTT	CATSEGGPYSNQPQHF
TRBV7-2	many	TRBJ2-7	NA	15	TGTGCCAGCAGCTTAGGGGCCGGACAAACCTACGAGCAGTACTTC	CASSLGAGQTYEQYF
TRBV4-1	NA	TRBJ1-1	NA	15	TGCGCCAGCAGCCAAGACCCGAGCATGAACACTGAAGCTTTCTTT	CASSQDPSMNTEAFF
TRBV7-9	many	TRBJ2-2	NA	14	TGTGCCAGCAGCTTCCCTGTGAGTTCCGGGGAGCTGTTTTTT	CASSFPVSSGELFF
TRBV11-2	NA	TRBJ1-1	NA	16	TGTGCCAGCAGCTTATATGGGCCGAATATGAACACTGAAGCTTTCTTT	CASSLYGPNMNTEAFF
TRBV6-2/TRBV6-3	many	TRBJ2-3	NA	17	TGTGCCAGCAGTTACGGGGACGACGCGCCTAGCACAGATACGCAGTATTTT	CASSYGDDAPSTDTQYF
TRBV11-2	NA	TRBJ2-3	TRBD1	17	TGTGCCAGCAGCTTAATCGGGACAGCCAGTCGCACAGATACGCAGTATTTT	CASSLIGTASRTDTQYF
TRBV6-1	many	TRBJ2-5	NA	16	TGTGCCAGCAGTGAAGTCGCCAGATCGTACCAAGAGACCCAGTACTTC	CASSEVARSYQETQYF
TRBV12-3/TRBV12-4	many	TRBJ1-5	NA	14	TGTGCCAGCAGCACTTCGGGGGCCCATCAGCCCCAGCATTTT	CASSTSGAHQPQHF
TRBV11-2	many	TRBJ1-1	NA	15	TGTGCCAGCAGCTTAGAAGTCAGACTGAACGCTGAAGCTTTCTTT	CASSLEVRLNAEAFF
TRBV2	once	TRBJ2-7	TRBD2	17	TGTGCCAGCAGTGGGCCCGTGCGGGAGTGGGGTGGGGACGAGCAGTGCTTC	CASSGPVREWGGDEQCF
TRBV5-6	many	TRBJ2-6	NA	17	TGTGCCAGCAGCTTGGGGGCCGTTAGTCTGGCGGCCAACGTCCTGACTTTC	CASSLGAVSLAANVLTF
TRBV2	NA	TRBJ1-3	NA	13	TGTGCCAGCAGTCGGGACACGGAAAACACCATATATTTT	CASSRDTENTIYF
TRBV20-1	many	TRBJ2-3	NA	15	TGCAGTGCGGGGGCAAGCGGGGCGTGGACAGATACGCAGTATTTT	CSAGASGAWTDTQYF
TRBV27	NA	TRBJ2-3	NA	16	TGTGCCCGCAGTTTAGGTGCGAGAGCTGGCACAGATACGCAGTATTTT	CARSLGARAGTDTQYF
TRBV5-1	many	TRBJ2-5	NA	16	TGCGCCAGCAGCTTCCGGGGGCGAGGGGCCCAAGAGACCCAGTACTTC	CASSFRGRGAQETQYF
TRBV11-2	few	TRBJ2-1	NA	18	TGTGCCAGCAGCCCCTTCACCGGTGTGAGGGGTTGGGGCAATGAGCAGTTCTTC	CASSPFTGVRGWGNEQFF
TRBV7-9	many	TRBJ2-7	NA	12	TGTGCCAGCAGCTTGGGGGTTAACGAGCAGTACTTC	CASSLGVNEQYF
TRBV4-2	many	TRBJ2-7	NA	16	TGTGCCAGCAGCCAAGTAATTCTGGACACGGTTCTTGGGCAGTACTTC	CASSQVILDTVLGQYF
TRBV28	many	TRBJ1-5	TRBD1	18	TGTGCCAGCAGTAAACAACAGGGGAGAGGGCTAGGCAATCAGCCCCAGCATTTT	CASSKQQGRGLGNQPQHF
TRBV20-1	many	TRBJ2-2	NA	14	TGCAGTGCTAGAGATTATGCGGTCACCGGGGAGCTGTTTTTT	CSARDYAVTGELFF
TRBV7-9	NA	TRBJ2-7	NA	14	TGTGCCAGCAGCCCCCCCAGCAGGGTCCACGAGCAGTACTTC	CASSPPSRVHEQYF